The clone carrying this TCR beta chain was counted between two and nine times. With 0 bases removed from V and 5 bases from J, the gap between germline ends came to 10 bases. Germline CDR1 reads SGHTA; CDR2 reads FQGNSA. The CDR3 spans 15 residues. Sequenced by immunoSEQ multiplex PCR; TCRdb stores in-frame clones only, minus some. The repertoire holds roughly 64,000 clones, with about 92% as singletons. This entry belongs to a study of T cell changes during pregnancy in multiple sclerosis. This specimen was peripheral blood, taken in the third trimester of pregnancy. The sequence was obtained from a female donor in good health, enrolled as a control in a pregnancy study. The chain uses TRBV7-2 and TRBJ1-4; no firm D call. The CDR3 loop is CASSLARRGNEKLFF. The CDR3 DNA reads as TGTGCCAGCAGCTTAGCGCGTCGAGGCAATGAAAAACTGTTTTTT.